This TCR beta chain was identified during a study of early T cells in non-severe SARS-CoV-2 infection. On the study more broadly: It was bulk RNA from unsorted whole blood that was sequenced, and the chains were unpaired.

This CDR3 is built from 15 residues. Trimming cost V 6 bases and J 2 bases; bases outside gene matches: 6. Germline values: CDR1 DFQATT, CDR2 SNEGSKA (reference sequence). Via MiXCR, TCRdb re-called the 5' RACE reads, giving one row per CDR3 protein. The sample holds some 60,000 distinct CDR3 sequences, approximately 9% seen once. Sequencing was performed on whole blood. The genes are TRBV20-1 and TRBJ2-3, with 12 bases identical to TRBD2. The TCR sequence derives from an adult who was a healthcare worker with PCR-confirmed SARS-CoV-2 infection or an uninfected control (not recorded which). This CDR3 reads CSASGTSGFTDTQYF. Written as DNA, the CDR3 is TGCAGTGCGAGTGGGACTAGCGGGTTCACAGATACGCAGTATTTT.